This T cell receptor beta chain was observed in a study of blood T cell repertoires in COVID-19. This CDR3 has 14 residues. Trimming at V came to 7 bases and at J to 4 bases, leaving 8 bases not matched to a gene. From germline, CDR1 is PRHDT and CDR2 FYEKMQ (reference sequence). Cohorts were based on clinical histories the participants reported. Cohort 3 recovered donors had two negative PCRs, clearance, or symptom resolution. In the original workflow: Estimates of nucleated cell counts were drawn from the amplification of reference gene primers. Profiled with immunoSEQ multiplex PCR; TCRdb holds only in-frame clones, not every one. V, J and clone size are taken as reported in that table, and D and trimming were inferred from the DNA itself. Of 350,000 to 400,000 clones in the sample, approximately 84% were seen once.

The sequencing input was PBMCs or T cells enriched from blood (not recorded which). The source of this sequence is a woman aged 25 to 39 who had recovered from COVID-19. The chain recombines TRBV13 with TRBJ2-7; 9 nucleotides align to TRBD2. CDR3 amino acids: CASKSAGGRYEQYF. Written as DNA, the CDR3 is TGTGCCAGCAAATCGGCGGGGGGGAGGTACGAGCAGTACTTC.